This TCR beta chain was sequenced in a study of shared clonotypes between healthy human individuals. The table came from immunoSEQ multiplex PCR; TCRdb's copy has only in-frame clones and leaves some out. Among around 1.1 million clones listed, about four fifths were seen once. Broader study findings: It was expected that sequencing depth would affect clonotype sharing among donors.

Germline trimming cut 6 bases from V and 0 bases from J; bases unmatched to any gene: 5. The CDR3 is 15 amino acids. Germline CDR1 reads SQVTM; CDR2 reads ANQGSEA. The investigators split CD4+ cells into a CD45RA+ naive subset and a CD45RA-negative memory subset. As regards this clone: What it binds is not known.

The source is a man between 18 and 35 years old in good health. Some clones in this sample may be carry-over from other donors' samples. The rearrangement links TRBV29-1 to TRBJ2-1, with 10 nucleotides matching TRBD2. The sample was memory CD4+ T cells from PBMCs. Subset specified: CD45RA-negative fraction. CDR3 sequence: CSVHIAGGSYNEQFF. The CDR3 region has the DNA TGCAGCGTCCATATAGCGGGAGGCTCCTACAATGAGCAGTTCTTC.